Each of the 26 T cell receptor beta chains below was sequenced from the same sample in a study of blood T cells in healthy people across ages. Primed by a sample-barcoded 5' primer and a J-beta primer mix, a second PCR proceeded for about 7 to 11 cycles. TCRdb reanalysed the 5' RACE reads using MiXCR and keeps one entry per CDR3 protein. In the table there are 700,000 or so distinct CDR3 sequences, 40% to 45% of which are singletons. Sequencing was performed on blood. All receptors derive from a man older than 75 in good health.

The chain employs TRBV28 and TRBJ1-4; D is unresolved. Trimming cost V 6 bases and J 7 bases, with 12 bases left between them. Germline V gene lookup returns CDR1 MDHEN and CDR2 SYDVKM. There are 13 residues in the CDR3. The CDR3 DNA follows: TGTGCCAGCAGAAGCGGGGTCATTGAAAAACTGTTTTTT. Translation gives CASRSGVIEKLFF.

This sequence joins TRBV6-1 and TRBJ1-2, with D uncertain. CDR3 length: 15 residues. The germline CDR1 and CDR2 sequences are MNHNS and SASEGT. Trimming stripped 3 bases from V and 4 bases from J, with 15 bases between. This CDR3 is CASSDIAGSGYGYTF. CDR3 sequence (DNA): TGTGCCAGCAGTGACATCGCAGGCTCTGGCTATGGCTACACCTTC.

The CDR3 is CASSVKDQEAQYF. DNA for the CDR3: TGTGCCAGCAGTGTTAAGGACCAAGAGGCCCAGTACTTC. This sequence joins TRBV7-2 and TRBJ2-7; no clear D gene. The CDR3 spans 13 residues. Germline V gene data show CDR1 as SGHTA and CDR2 as FQGNSA. Trimming pared 6 bases from V and 10 bases from J, leaving 19 bases between.

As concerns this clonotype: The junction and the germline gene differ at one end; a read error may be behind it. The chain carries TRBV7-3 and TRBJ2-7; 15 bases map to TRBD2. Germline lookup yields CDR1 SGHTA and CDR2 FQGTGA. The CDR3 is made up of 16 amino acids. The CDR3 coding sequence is TGCGCCAGCAGCTTAGGGACTAGCGGGGGGTACAATGAGCAGTACTTC. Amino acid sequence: CASSLGTSGGYNEQYF.

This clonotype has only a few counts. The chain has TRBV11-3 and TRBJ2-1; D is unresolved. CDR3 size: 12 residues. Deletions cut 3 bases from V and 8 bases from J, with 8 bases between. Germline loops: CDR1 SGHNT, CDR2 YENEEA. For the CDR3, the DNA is TGTGCCAGCAGCTTTGGAGTAGATGAGCAGTTCTTC. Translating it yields CASSFGVDEQFF.

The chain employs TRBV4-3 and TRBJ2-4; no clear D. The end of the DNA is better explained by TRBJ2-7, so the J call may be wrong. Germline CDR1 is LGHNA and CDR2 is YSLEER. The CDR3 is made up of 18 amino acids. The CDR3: CASSQDTQTMGNVYEQYF. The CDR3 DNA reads TGCGCCAGCAGCCAAGATACTCAGACGATGGGCAATGTCTACGAGCAGTACTTC.

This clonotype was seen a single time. The CDR3 DNA follows: TGTACCACAAGAACCGGGGGCCAAGAGACCCAGTACTTC. This codes for CTTRTGGQETQYF. The rearrangement links TRBV28 to TRBJ2-7, with a tentative D call TRBD2 (6 bases). Near its end, the DNA agrees better with TRBJ2-5, so the J call may be wrong. The germline V gene has CDR1 MDHEN and CDR2 SYDVKM. CDR3 length: 13 residues.

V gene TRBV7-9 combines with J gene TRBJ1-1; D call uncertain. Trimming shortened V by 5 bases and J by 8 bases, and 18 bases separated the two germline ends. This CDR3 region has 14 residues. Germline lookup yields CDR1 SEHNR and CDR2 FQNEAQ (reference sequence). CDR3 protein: CASSLEVSGDEAFF. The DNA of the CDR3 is TGTGCCAGCAGCCTGGAGGTATCGGGAGACGAAGCTTTCTTT.

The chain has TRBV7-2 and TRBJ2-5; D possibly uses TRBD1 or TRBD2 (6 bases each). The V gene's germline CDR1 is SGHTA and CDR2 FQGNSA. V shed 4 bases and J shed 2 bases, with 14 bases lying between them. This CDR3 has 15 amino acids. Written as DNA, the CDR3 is TGTGCCAGCAGCTCAGGGGACGCGGGACAAGAGACCCAGTACTTC. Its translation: CASSSGDAGQETQYF.

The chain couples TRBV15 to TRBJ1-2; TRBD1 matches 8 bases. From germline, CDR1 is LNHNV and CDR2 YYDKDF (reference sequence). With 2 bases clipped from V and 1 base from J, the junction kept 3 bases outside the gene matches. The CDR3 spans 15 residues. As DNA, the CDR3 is TGTGCCACCAGCAGACCGGGACAGGTTAACTATGGCTACACCTTC. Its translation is CATSRPGQVNYGYTF.

The CDR3 here is CASARDNSPLHF. The CDR3 DNA follows: TGTGCCAGCGCCAGAGATAATTCACCCCTCCACTTT. The chain carries TRBV27 and TRBJ1-6; D is undetermined. Germline lookup yields CDR1 MNHEY and CDR2 SMNVEV (reference sequence). The CDR3 contains 12 residues. The germline V and J ends were trimmed by 8 bases and 5 bases, with 7 bases remaining between them.

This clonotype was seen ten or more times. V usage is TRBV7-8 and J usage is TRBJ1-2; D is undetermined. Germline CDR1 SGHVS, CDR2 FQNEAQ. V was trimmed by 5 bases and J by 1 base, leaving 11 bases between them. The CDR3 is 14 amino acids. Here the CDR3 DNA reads TGTGCCAGCAGCCCGACCCAGAGTAACTATGGCTACACCTTC. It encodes CASSPTQSNYGYTF.

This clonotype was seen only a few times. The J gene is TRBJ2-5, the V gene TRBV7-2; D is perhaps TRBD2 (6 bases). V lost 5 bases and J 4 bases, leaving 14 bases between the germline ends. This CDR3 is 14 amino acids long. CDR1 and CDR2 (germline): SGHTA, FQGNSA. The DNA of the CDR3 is TGTGCCAGCAGCCGTTCGGGGGTGGCAGAGACCCAGTACTTC. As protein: CASSRSGVAETQYF.

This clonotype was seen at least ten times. The CDR3 protein is CASSSLRAGGSEQYF. For the CDR3, the DNA is TGTGCCAGCAGTTCCCTTCGGGCGGGAGGATCCGAGCAGTACTTC. The chain couples TRBV6-2 or TRBV6-3 to TRBJ2-7; 8 bases map to TRBD2. The CDR3 length is 15 residues. Germline CDR1 is MNHEY and CDR2 is SVGEGT. Losses at the gene ends were 4 bases for V and 6 bases for J; bases not matched to a gene: 11.

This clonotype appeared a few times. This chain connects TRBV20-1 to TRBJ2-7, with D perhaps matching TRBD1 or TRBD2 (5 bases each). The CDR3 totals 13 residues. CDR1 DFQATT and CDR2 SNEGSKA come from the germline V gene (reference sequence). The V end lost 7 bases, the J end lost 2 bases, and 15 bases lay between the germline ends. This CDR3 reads CSGPGTATYEQYF. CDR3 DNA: TGCAGTGGCCCCGGGACGGCAACCTACGAGCAGTACTTC.

The CDR3 sequence is CASSPLGTSGADTQYF. CDR3 nucleotides: TGTGCCAGCAGTCCCCTCGGGACTAGCGGGGCAGATACGCAGTATTTT. This chain uses TRBV27 with TRBJ2-3; 13 bases agree with TRBD2. V gave up 5 bases and J gave up 4 bases; unmatched junction bases: 6. Germline CDR1 is MNHEY and CDR2 is SMNVEV (reference sequence). The CDR3 covers 16 residues.

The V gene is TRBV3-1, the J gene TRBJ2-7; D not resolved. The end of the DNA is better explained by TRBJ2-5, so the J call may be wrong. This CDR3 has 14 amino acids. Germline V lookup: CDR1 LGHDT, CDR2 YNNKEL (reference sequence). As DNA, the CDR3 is TGTGCCAGCAGCCAAGCGTCTCAGTTGGAGACCCAGTACTTC. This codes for CASSQASQLETQYF.

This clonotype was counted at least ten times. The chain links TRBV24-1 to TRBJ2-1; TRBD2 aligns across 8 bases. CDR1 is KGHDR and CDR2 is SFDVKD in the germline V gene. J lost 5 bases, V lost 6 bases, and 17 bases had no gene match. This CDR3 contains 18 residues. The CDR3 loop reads CATSHPGAGAGVNNEQFF. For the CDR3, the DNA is TGTGCCACCAGTCACCCGGGGGCAGGAGCGGGAGTGAACAATGAGCAGTTCTTC.

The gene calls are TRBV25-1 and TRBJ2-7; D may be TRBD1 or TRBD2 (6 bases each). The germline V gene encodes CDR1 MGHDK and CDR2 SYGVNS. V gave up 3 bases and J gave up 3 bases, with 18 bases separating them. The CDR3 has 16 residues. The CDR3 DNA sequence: TGTGCCAGCAGTGACCGGGGGCAGGGCCGAATCTACGAGCAGTACTTC. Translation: CASSDRGQGRIYEQYF.

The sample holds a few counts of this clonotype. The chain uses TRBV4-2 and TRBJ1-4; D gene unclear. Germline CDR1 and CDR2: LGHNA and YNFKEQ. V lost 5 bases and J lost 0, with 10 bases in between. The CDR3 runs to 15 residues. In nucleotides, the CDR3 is TGTGCCAGCAGCGCCCAGACTGCAACTAATGAAAAACTGTTTTTT. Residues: CASSAQTATNEKLFF.

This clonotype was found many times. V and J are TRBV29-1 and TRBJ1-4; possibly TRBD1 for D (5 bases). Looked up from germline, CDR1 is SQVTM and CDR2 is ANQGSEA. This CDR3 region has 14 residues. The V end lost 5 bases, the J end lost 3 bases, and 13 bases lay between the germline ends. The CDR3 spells CSVLSRTPNEKLFF. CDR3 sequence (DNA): TGCAGCGTTCTGTCCCGGACACCTAATGAAAAACTGTTTTTT.

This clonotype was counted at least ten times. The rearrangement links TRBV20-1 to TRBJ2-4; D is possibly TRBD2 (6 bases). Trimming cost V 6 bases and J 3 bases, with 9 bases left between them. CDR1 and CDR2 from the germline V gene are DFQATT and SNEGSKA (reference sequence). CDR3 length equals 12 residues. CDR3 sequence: CSAGDFKNIQYF. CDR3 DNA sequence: TGCAGTGCGGGGGACTTCAAAAACATTCAGTACTTC.

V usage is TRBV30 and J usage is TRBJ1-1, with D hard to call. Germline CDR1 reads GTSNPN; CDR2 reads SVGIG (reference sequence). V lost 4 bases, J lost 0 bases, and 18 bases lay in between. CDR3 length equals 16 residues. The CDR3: CAWKSRAFALNTEAFF. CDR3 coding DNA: TGTGCCTGGAAAAGTAGGGCATTTGCCCTGAACACTGAAGCTTTCTTT.

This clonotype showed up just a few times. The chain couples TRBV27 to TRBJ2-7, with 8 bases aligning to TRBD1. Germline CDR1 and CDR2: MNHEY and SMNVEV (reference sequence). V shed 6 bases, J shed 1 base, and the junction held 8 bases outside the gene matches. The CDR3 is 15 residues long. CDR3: CASRRTGWASYEQYF. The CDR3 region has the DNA TGTGCCAGCAGACGGACAGGGTGGGCGTCCTACGAGCAGTACTTC.

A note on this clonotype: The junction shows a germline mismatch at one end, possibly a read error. The CDR3 DNA reads as TGTGCCAGCAGCTTAGAGGTTGGCTGCCACAATGAGCAGTTTTTC. It codes for CASSLEVGCHNEQFF. The rearrangement joins TRBV7-9 to TRBJ2-1, with no clear D. The CDR3 has 15 residues. Per the germline V gene, CDR1 is SEHNR and CDR2 is FQNEAQ (reference sequence). The whole variable domain, filled in from reference TRBV7-9 and TRBJ2-1, reads DTGVSQNPRHKITKRGQNVTFRCDPISEHNRLYWYRQTLGQGPEFLTYFQNEAQLEKSRLLSDRFSAERPKGSFSTLEIQRTEQGDSAMYLCASSLEVGCHNEQFFGPGTRLTVL.

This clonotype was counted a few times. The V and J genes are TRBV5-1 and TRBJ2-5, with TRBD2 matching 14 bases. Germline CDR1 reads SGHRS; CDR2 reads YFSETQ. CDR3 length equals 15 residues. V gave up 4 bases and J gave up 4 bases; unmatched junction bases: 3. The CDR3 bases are TGCGCCAGCAGCGCGGGACTAGCGGGGGCAGAGACCCAGTACTTC. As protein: CASSAGLAGAETQYF.